This T cell receptor (beta chain) was obtained from a study of T cell repertoires in cytomegalovirus infection. Background on the study: As its CMV epitopes, the study selected recently identified HLA-C-restricted and well-studied HLA-B-restricted targets. Evidence of both CMV infection and a matching HLA type came from public TCR beta signatures.

Study-wide results and limits: Carriers of CMV plus the relevant HLA were identified by cumulative public TCR beta family frequency. Predominance within the ex vivo response was attributable to HLA-C-restricted CMV-specific TCR beta clonotypes.

MiXCR was run by TCRdb on the reads, yielding one entry per CDR3 protein. The sample consists of fewer than 30,000 distinct CDR3 sequences, more than 20% of them appearing once. Note on this clonotype: Its antigen remains unidentified.

This TCR was recovered from a human donor in good health (CMV status not recorded). Some clones in this sample may be carry-over from other donors' samples. The source was CD8+ T cells from cultured PBMCs, collected from culture after CMV antigen stimulation.

The CDR3 protein is CASSEALVSGNTIYF. The CDR3 DNA is TGTGCCAGCAGTGAAGCGCTGGTCTCTGGAAACACCATATATTTT. The chain recombines TRBV6-1 with TRBJ1-3; D not certain. This CDR3 contains 15 residues. Germline assignment: CDR1 MNHNS and CDR2 SASEGT. V lost 0 bases to trimming and J lost 0 bases, with 6 bases between them.